This paragraph covers one TCR beta chain sequence. This record comes from a study of T cell changes during pregnancy in multiple sclerosis. CDR3 length equals 14 residues. Between the trimmed V and J ends, which lost 1 base and 0 bases, there was a span of 7 bases. Germline CDR1 reads SGHRS; CDR2 reads YFSETQ. Assay: immunoSEQ multiplex PCR; the TCRdb copy retains only in-frame clones and omits some. The sample includes tens of thousands of clones, roughly 93% seen only once; the top ten take approximately 1.5%. The chain has TRBV5-1 and TRBJ1-1, with D hard to call. This TCR was recovered from a female donor with multiple sclerosis, enrolled in a pregnancy study. The sequences come from peripheral blood, collected in the third trimester of pregnancy. The CDR3 coding sequence is TGCGCCAGCAGCTTGAGTAGCGTGAACACTGAAGCTTTCTTT. As protein: CASSLSSVNTEAFF.